The 18 T cell receptor beta chains below come from one sample, sequenced in a study of blood T cell repertoires in COVID-19. Clones were read by immunoSEQ multiplex PCR, and TCRdb kept only the in-frame ones, dropping some. Found here are 250,000 or so clones, about 86% of them singletons; the top ten hold 3.4%. Sequencing was carried out using PBMCs or T cells enriched from blood (not recorded which). The receptors were gathered from a man aged 50 or older who had recovered from COVID-19.

This clone is a singleton in its sample. The chain employs TRBV3-1 (or the pseudogene TRBV3-2) and TRBJ2-5; 9 bases agree with TRBD2. J lost 5 bases, V lost 4 bases, and 8 bases had no gene match. The CDR3 length is 15 residues. Germline V gives CDR1 LGHDT, CDR2 YNNKEL (reference sequence). CDR3 DNA sequence: TGTGCCAGCAGCCCGGGCGGGAGGGCCGGGGAGACCCAGTACTTC. It yields the protein CASSPGGRAGETQYF.

The chain links TRBV11-1 to TRBJ2-5; D call uncertain. Germline CDR1 and CDR2: SGHAT and FQDESV (reference sequence). Trimming stripped 2 bases from V and 1 base from J, with 8 bases between. The CDR3 is 14 residues long. CDR3 sequence reads: CASSLYSFQETQYF. The CDR3 bases are TGTGCCAGCAGCTTATACAGCTTCCAAGAGACCCAGTACTTC.

The V gene is TRBV7-3, the J gene TRBJ2-1; possibly TRBD2 for D (5 bases). The V and J ends lost 3 bases and 7 bases respectively, with 10 bases between them. The CDR3 spans 13 residues. Germline CDR1 is SGHTA and CDR2 is FQGTGA. CDR3 sequence reads: CASSFGDTNEQFF. The CDR3 DNA reads as TGTGCCAGCAGCTTCGGGGATACAAATGAGCAGTTCTTC.

The chain uses TRBV5-1 and TRBJ2-7; 11 bases align to TRBD1. Germline V CDR1 and CDR2: SGHRS, YFSETQ. The CDR3 runs to 13 residues. The trim removed 6 bases at V and 7 bases at J, leaving 6 bases unmatched. The CDR3 DNA reads as TGCGCCAGCACCGCGGACAGGGGGCAAGAGCAGTACTTC. It yields the protein CASTADRGQEQYF.

This clone was recorded only once. V gene TRBV7-2 combines with J gene TRBJ2-5; 11 bases align to TRBD2. CDR3 length equals 15 residues. Germline CDR1 and CDR2: SGHTA and FQGNSA. V was clipped by 6 bases and J by 5 bases; unmatched bases: 8. CDR3 nucleotides: TGTGCCAGCAGTCTTAGCGGGAGGGCCTGGGAGACCCAGTACTTC. Translating it yields CASSLSGRAWETQYF.

This clone was seen at least ten times. The chain links TRBV5-1 to TRBJ1-4, with D possibly matching TRBD1 (6 bases). V was cut by 3 bases and J by 11 bases, with 23 bases left in between. CDR1 and CDR2 (germline): SGHRS, YFSETQ. This CDR3 spans 16 amino acids. CDR3 bases: TGCGCCAGCAGCTCTACGGCCGGGACACCGAAGGATAAACTGTTTTTT. Its protein is CASSSTAGTPKDKLFF.

The chain is built from TRBV5-1 and TRBJ2-7; 9 positions match TRBD1. J gave up 0 bases and V 4 bases, and 5 bases lay outside the gene matches. The CDR3 runs to 15 residues. Germline V gives CDR1 SGHRS, CDR2 YFSETQ. CDR3 nucleotides: TGCGCCAGCAGCGACGACAGGGGGACCTCCTACGAGCAGTACTTC. It is translated as CASSDDRGTSYEQYF.

J is TRBJ1-3 and V is TRBV9; no clear D. The germline V gene has CDR1 SGDLS and CDR2 YYNGEE. V dropped 4 bases and J dropped 7 bases, with 12 bases sitting between them. This CDR3 has 13 amino acids. The chain's CDR3 is CASSLPGLNTIYF. CDR3 bases: TGTGCCAGCAGCCTCCCCGGACTCAACACCATATATTTT.

This clone has only a few counts. The V gene is TRBV6-4, the J gene TRBJ1-5, with TRBD1 matching over 7 bases. Germline V CDR1 and CDR2: MRHNA, SNTAGT. The V segment lost 5 bases and the J segment 7 bases; nucleotides outside the gene matches: 8. This CDR3 region has 14 residues. The CDR3 coding sequence is TGTGCCAGCAGTCAGGAGATACAGGGGCAGCCCCAGCATTTT. Translating gives CASSQEIQGQPQHF.

As for this clone: Germline and junction disagree at one end, which may indicate a read error. The chain is built from TRBV6-5 and TRBJ2-3; tentatively, D is TRBD2 (6 bases). Germline CDR1 MNHEY, CDR2 SVGAGI. The CDR3 has 11 amino acids. This chain's CDR3 is CASGHGSTVNF. DNA of the CDR3: TGTGCCTCTGGGCACGGGAGCACCGTGAATTTT.

The chain combines TRBV7-2 with TRBJ2-7; TRBD2 aligns across 13 bases. V trimming: 6 bases; J trimming: 5 bases; junction bases outside the gene matches: 7. Germline V gene lookup returns CDR1 SGHTA and CDR2 FQGNSA. The CDR3 is 15 amino acids. The CDR3 DNA reads as TGTGCCAGCAGTTATTGGACTAGCGGGAGAGACGAGCAGTACTTC. As protein: CASSYWTSGRDEQYF.

The gene calls are TRBV4-2 and TRBJ2-5; no clear D. This CDR3 has 19 residues. From germline, CDR1 is LGHNA and CDR2 YNFKEQ. V shed 4 bases and J shed 1 base, with 25 bases lying between them. DNA of the CDR3: TGTGCCAGCAGCCCAAACGGATGGCGCCTAGATTCGTCCCAAGAGACCCAGTACTTC. Amino acid sequence: CASSPNGWRLDSSQETQYF.

The chain employs TRBV11-2 and TRBJ1-1; maybe TRBD1 (6 bases). The CDR3 is 14 residues long. CDR1 SGHAT and CDR2 FQNNGV come from the germline V gene. V dropped 8 bases and J dropped 0 bases, with 13 bases sitting between them. CDR3 DNA: TGTGCCAGCCATGGACAGCCTATGAACACTGAAGCTTTCTTT. The encoded protein is CASHGQPMNTEAFF.

This clone was seen a handful of times. The CDR3 nucleotides are TGTGCCAGCTCACCCGAAAGGGGTAACTATGGCTACACCTTC. It yields the protein CASSPERGNYGYTF. The gene calls are TRBV18 and TRBJ1-2; perhaps TRBD1 as D (5 bases). The germline CDR1 and CDR2 sequences are KGHSH and LQKENI. The CDR3 is made up of 14 amino acids. Trimming took 3 bases from V and 1 from J, leaving 9 bases between them. Complete variable domain (other parts from reference TRBV18 and TRBJ1-2): NAGVMQNPRHLVRRRGQEARLRCSPMKGHSHVYWYRQLPEEGLKFMVYLQKENIIDESGMPKERFSAEFPKEGPSILRIQQVVRGDSAAYFCASSPERGNYGYTFGSGTRLTVV.

The count of this clone is one. V usage is TRBV27 and J usage is TRBJ1-1; TRBD1 is a possible D gene (6 bases). Trimming removed 5 bases at V and 0 bases at J, with 16 bases between. The CDR3 is 16 residues long. Germline V gene lookup returns CDR1 MNHEY and CDR2 SMNVEV (reference sequence). CDR3 nucleotides: TGTGCCAGCAGTAAGGGGGGGAACTTAGTGAACACTGAAGCTTTCTTT. The encoded protein is CASSKGGNLVNTEAFF.

V gene TRBV10-3 combines with J gene TRBJ1-5; TRBD1 matches 7 bases. CDR1 ENHRY and CDR2 SYGVKD come from the germline V gene. CDR3 length equals 13 residues. V dropped 3 bases and J dropped 7; count of bases not matched to a gene: 3. CDR3 DNA sequence: TGTGCCATCAGTGAAGGGGGCTGGCAGCCCCAGCATTTT. Translated, it gives CAISEGGWQPQHF.

This chain uses TRBV29-1 with TRBJ2-5; D may be TRBD1 (5 bases). Trimming took 3 bases from V and 2 from J, leaving 7 bases between them. Per germline, CDR1 SQVTM and CDR2 ANQGSEA. The CDR3 spans 12 residues. The CDR3 loop is CSVDRQQETQYF. CDR3 DNA sequence: TGCAGCGTTGATCGACAGCAAGAGACCCAGTACTTC. The whole variable domain, remainder taken from reference TRBV29-1 and TRBJ2-5, is SAVISQKPSRDICQRGTSLTIQCQVDSQVTMMFWYRQQPGQSLTLIATANQGSEATYESGFVIDKFPISRPNLTFSTLTVSNMSPEDSSIYLCSVDRQQETQYFGPGTRLLVL.

The gene calls are TRBV2 and TRBJ1-5, with 10 bases matching TRBD1. This CDR3 is built from 15 residues. CDR1 and CDR2 from the germline V gene are SNHLY and FYNNEI. The V and J ends lost 7 bases and 6 bases, in that order; junction bases with no gene match: 9. CDR3 amino acids: CASKVGTGDGQPQHF. CDR3 sequence (DNA): TGTGCCAGCAAGGTCGGGACAGGGGATGGTCAGCCCCAGCATTTT.